This T cell receptor beta chain was retrieved from a study of CD8+ T cells in alopecia areata. Study-wide results and limits: Numerous clones, expanded in lesions, remained in scalp and blood during tofacitinib. Alphabeta T cells residing in normal skin are also sequenced in scalp samples.

The CDR3 loop spans 12 amino acids. The germline V gene has CDR1 SQVTM and CDR2 ANQGSEA. V was trimmed by 3 bases and J by 5 bases, leaving 10 bases between them. On this clone itself: Its antigen is still unknown. This sample also contains other DNA sequences that code for the same CDR3.

Treatment of the sample: oral pan-JAK inhibitor, 5-10 mg twice daily. TCR sequencing used cDNA made by reverse transcription of extracted RNA. Only in-frame clones appear in the TCRdb table, and some are missing; sequencing was by immunoSEQ multiplex PCR. Here the sample spans over 150,000 clones, 40% to 65% being singletons. This chain connects TRBV29-1 to TRBJ1-1; no definite D call. This material consisted of CD8+ T cells sorted from blood, taken at week 24, from a patient treated with tofacitinib. The sequence derives from a human donor with alopecia areata. This CDR3 reads CSVEEGGTEAFF. The CDR3 nucleotides read TGCAGCGTTGAGGAAGGTGGAACTGAAGCTTTCTTT.